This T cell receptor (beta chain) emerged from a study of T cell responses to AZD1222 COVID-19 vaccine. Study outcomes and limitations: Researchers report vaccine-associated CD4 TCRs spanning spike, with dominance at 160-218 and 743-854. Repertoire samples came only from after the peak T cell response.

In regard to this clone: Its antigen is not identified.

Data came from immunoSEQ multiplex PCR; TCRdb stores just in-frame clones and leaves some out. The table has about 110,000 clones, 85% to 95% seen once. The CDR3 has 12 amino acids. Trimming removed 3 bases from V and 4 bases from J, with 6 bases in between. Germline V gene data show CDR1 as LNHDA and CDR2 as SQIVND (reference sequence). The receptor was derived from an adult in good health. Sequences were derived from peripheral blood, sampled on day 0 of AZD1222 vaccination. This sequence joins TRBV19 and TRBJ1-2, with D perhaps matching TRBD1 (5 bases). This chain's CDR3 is CASSMDTYGYTF. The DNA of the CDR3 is TGTGCCAGTAGTATGGACACCTATGGCTACACCTTC.